This TCR beta chain emerged from a study of T cell changes during pregnancy in multiple sclerosis (dated by TCRdb to the late 2010s). Looking at the study overall: Changes in the T cell repertoire over the course of pregnancy were examined in this study in women with multiple sclerosis.

The library came from the immunoSEQ multiplex PCR assay. This immuneACCESS table, as held by TCRdb, lists in-frame sequences with V and J called but not all clones. Of the missing ones, under half trace to an unresolved V gene in checked studies; the others have no known cause. The sample yields approximately 31,000 clones; less than 95% were counted once. Of the sample, approximately 4.7% falls within the top ten clones. Unmatched junction bases come to 9, with V trimmed by 0 bases and J by 5 bases. Taken from cysteine to phenylalanine, the CDR3 has 15 residues. Of the read, only the CDR3 DNA is kept; its 45 bases are in frame from base 1. CDR1 and CDR2 (GTSNPN, SVGIG) derive from the germline V gene (reference sequence). As for this clone: Its antigen has not been determined. Base qualities are not recorded, but no much larger clone differs from it by a single base.

The sequence derives from a female donor with multiple sclerosis, enrolled in a pregnancy study. This receptor chain uses TRBV30 and TRBJ2-7; TRBD1 fits 8 bases in the junction. Material: CD8+ T cells from peripheral blood mononuclear cells, obtained in the second trimester of pregnancy. The DNA sequence is TGTGCCTGGAGTGTTGGACAGGGAGATTTCCACGAGCAGTACTTC. Its translation reads: CAWSVGQGDFHEQYF.